One and the same sample provided the 32 T cell receptor beta chains below, sequenced in a study of shared clonotypes between healthy human individuals. Sequenced by immunoSEQ multiplex PCR; TCRdb stores in-frame clones only, minus some. The table lists some 1.5 million clones, 98% of them singletons, with roughly 0.45% in the top ten. The specimen sequenced was naive CD4+ T cells sorted from blood. Subset given: CD45RA+ positively selected. These TCRs come from a man between 25 and 39 years old in good health.

CDR3 protein: CASSYIPLAGNTEAFF. The CDR3 DNA follows: TGTGCCAGCAGTTATATCCCCTTGGCGGGGAACACTGAAGCTTTCTTT. The chain employs TRBV6-5 and TRBJ1-1; unclear D gene. CDR3 size: 16 residues. V gave up 3 bases and J gave up 1 base, with 15 bases separating them. Germline V CDR1 and CDR2: MNHEY, SVGAGI.

The table lists this clone with a count of one. At one end the junction does not follow the germline gene, possibly because of a read error. The gene calls are TRBV7-2 and TRBJ2-7, with 8 nucleotides matching TRBD2. The CDR3 has 13 amino acids. Per the germline V gene, CDR1 is SGHTA and CDR2 is FQGNSA. The CDR3 is CASSLEIQAGAEF. CDR3 coding DNA: TGTGCCAGCAGCTTGGAGATCCAAGCGGGAGCAGAGTTC.

The chain has TRBV10-3 and TRBJ2-3; the D is unclear. Germline V gene data show CDR1 as ENHRY and CDR2 as SYGVKD. Between the trimmed V and J ends, which lost 4 bases and 2 bases, there was a span of 10 bases. The CDR3 loop spans 14 amino acids. The CDR3 protein is CAISGVEVTDTQYF. In DNA form, the CDR3 reads TGTGCCATCAGTGGGGTCGAGGTCACAGATACGCAGTATTTT.

CDR3 amino acids: CASSVRPGNGYTF. DNA for the CDR3: TGTGCCAGCAGTGTCCGCCCCGGGAACGGCTACACCTTC. The rearrangement joins TRBV6-1 to TRBJ1-2, with D uncertain. CDR1 and CDR2 (germline): MNHNS, SASEGT. The CDR3 is 13 amino acids. V lost 4 bases to trimming and J lost 8 bases, with 14 bases between them.

The chain uses TRBV10-2 and TRBJ2-1, with a tentative D call TRBD2 (6 bases). This CDR3 is 16 amino acids long. V was trimmed by 0 bases and J by 4 bases, leaving 13 bases between them. Germline loops: CDR1 WSHSY, CDR2 SAAADI. The CDR3 sequence: CASSESKAGTYNEQFF. The CDR3 DNA sequence: TGCGCCAGCAGTGAGTCGAAAGCGGGCACTTACAATGAGCAGTTCTTC.

The rearrangement uses TRBV11-2 and TRBJ2-1; possibly TRBD1 for D (6 bases). CDR3 length equals 17 residues. The V gene's germline CDR1 is SGHAT and CDR2 FQNNGV. Trimming removed 2 bases at V and 0 bases at J, with 14 bases between. As DNA, the CDR3 is TGTGCCAGCAGCTTAAACCCCGAGGGGGTCTCCTACAATGAGCAGTTCTTC. This sequence encodes CASSLNPEGVSYNEQFF.

The gene calls are TRBV7-2 and TRBJ2-1, with D hard to call. CDR3 size: 16 residues. V shed 1 base and J shed 2 bases, with 12 bases lying between them. Germline-derived CDR1 and CDR2 are SGHTA and FQGNSA. The chain's CDR3 is CASSLEARLTYNEQFF. CDR3 nucleotides: TGTGCCAGCAGCTTAGAGGCCAGACTTACCTACAATGAGCAGTTCTTC.

Only one count was recorded for this clone. The chain has TRBV27 and TRBJ2-1; 10 nucleotides agree with TRBD2. The CDR3 loop spans 18 amino acids. Germline assignment: CDR1 MNHEY and CDR2 SMNVEV (reference sequence). V was pared by 5 bases and J by 0 bases, with 10 bases of the junction left unmatched. The CDR3 reads CASSTPLAGDLSYNEQFF. As DNA, the CDR3 is TGTGCCAGCAGTACACCCCTAGCGGGAGACCTCTCCTACAATGAGCAGTTCTTC.

V gene TRBV5-1 combines with J gene TRBJ1-1; 7 nucleotides line up with TRBD1. J gave up 3 bases and V 5 bases, and 4 bases lay outside the gene matches. Per the germline V gene, CDR1 is SGHRS and CDR2 is YFSETQ. There are 13 residues in the CDR3. CDR3 in amino acids: CASSRQGDTEAFF. CDR3 DNA sequence: TGCGCCAGCAGTCGACAGGGAGACACTGAAGCTTTCTTT.

The chain couples TRBV4-1 to TRBJ2-7; perhaps TRBD1 as D (6 bases). The CDR3 sequence is 15 residues long. The germline gives CDR1 MGHRA, CDR2 YSYEKL. Trimming removed 5 bases from V and 4 bases from J, with 18 bases in between. The CDR3 sequence: CASSSMGPDRYEQYF. The CDR3 DNA reads as TGCGCCAGCAGCTCCATGGGCCCCGACAGGTACGAGCAGTACTTC.

J is TRBJ2-1 and V is TRBV7-6, with 7 bases lining up with TRBD2. The J segment lost 6 bases and the V segment lost 3 bases, leaving 5 bases of the junction unmatched. The CDR3 is 14 amino acids. Germline V gene sequence: CDR1 SGHVS, CDR2 FNYEAQ. This CDR3 reads CASSFGRAGNEQFF. CDR3 DNA sequence: TGTGCCAGCAGCTTTGGGAGGGCCGGCAATGAGCAGTTCTTC.

The chain recombines TRBV9 with TRBJ2-6; 9 bases are shared with TRBD1. CDR1 and CDR2 from the germline V gene are SGDLS and YYNGEE. The CDR3 loop spans 18 amino acids. With V trimmed by 1 base and J by 2 bases, 7 bases remained unmatched. CDR3 bases: TGTGCCAGCAGCGTATATGGGGACAGGGTCACTGGGGCCAACGTCCTGACTTTC. Amino acid sequence: CASSVYGDRVTGANVLTF.

The chain has TRBV28 and TRBJ1-4; D is perhaps TRBD1 (5 bases). Germline V gene data show CDR1 as MDHEN and CDR2 as SYDVKM. V was shortened by 5 bases and J by 3 bases, with 25 bases between the two germline ends. The CDR3 sequence is 19 residues long. The CDR3 is CASSAFGDSGSRANEKLFF. CDR3 in DNA: TGTGCCAGCAGTGCCTTCGGGGACTCAGGGAGTAGGGCTAATGAAAAACTGTTTTTT.

The chain joins TRBV19 to TRBJ1-5, with D hard to call. This CDR3 region has 13 residues. Germline values: CDR1 LNHDA, CDR2 SQIVND (reference sequence). The CDR3 nucleotides are TGTACCTCCGCCCGGGGTCGTGATCAGCCCCAGCATTTT. This codes for CTSARGRDQPQHF.

The rearrangement uses TRBV7-2 and TRBJ2-4, with 10 bases fitting TRBD2. The CDR3 covers 16 residues. In germline, CDR1 is SGHTA, CDR2 FQGNSA. Trimming took 5 bases from V and 3 from J; bases not matched to a gene: 7. CDR3 region: CASSPSGLAVKNIQYF. DNA of the CDR3: TGTGCCAGCAGCCCTAGCGGACTAGCGGTCAAAAACATTCAGTACTTC.

The rearrangement links TRBV6-1 to TRBJ2-7; tentatively, D is TRBD2 (5 bases). The CDR3 contains 14 residues. CDR1 and CDR2 from the germline V gene are MNHNS and SASEGT. The V end was cut by 5 bases, the J end by 4 bases, with 15 bases between. The CDR3 nucleotides read TGTGCCAGCAGTCGCCACGGACTTAATTACGAGCAGTACTTC. It codes for CASSRHGLNYEQYF.

This sequence joins TRBV7-9 and TRBJ1-1; the D is unclear. Trimming stripped 1 base from V and 1 base from J, with 10 bases between. The CDR3 has 15 amino acids. Germline-derived CDR1 and CDR2 are SEHNR and FQNEAQ (reference sequence). The DNA for the CDR3 is TGTGCCAGCAGCTTAGATCAGTCAACGAACACTGAAGCTTTCTTT. Its protein is CASSLDQSTNTEAFF.

This clone was found once. The chain links TRBV10-1 to TRBJ2-1; TRBD2 agrees at 10 bases. Looked up from germline, CDR1 is WNHNN and CDR2 is SYGVQD (reference sequence). The length of the CDR3 is 17 residues. With V trimmed by 5 bases and J by 7 bases, 14 bases remained unmatched. This CDR3 is CASSNLEPGLAPNEQFF. CDR3 coding DNA: TGCGCCAGCAGTAACCTAGAGCCGGGACTAGCGCCTAATGAGCAGTTCTTC.

The chain joins TRBV5-5 to TRBJ2-7, with D hard to call. V was cut by 3 bases and J by 3 bases, with 10 bases left in between. Germline CDR1 is SGHKS and CDR2 is YYEKEE (reference sequence). This CDR3 has 13 amino acids. CDR3 sequence reads: CASSSPEGYEQYF. CDR3 DNA sequence: TGTGCCAGCAGCTCCCCCGAAGGCTACGAGCAGTACTTC.

To note about this clone: This CDR3 is also generated by other DNA sequences in the sample. This chain links TRBV5-1 with TRBJ2-2, with 8 bases identical to TRBD1. Trimming removed 0 bases from V and 4 bases from J; junction bases left unmatched: 2. Germline lookup yields CDR1 SGHRS and CDR2 YFSETQ. This CDR3 contains 15 residues. This CDR3 reads CASSLGTGGTGELFF. The CDR3 nucleotides are TGCGCCAGCAGCTTGGGTACAGGGGGCACCGGGGAGCTGTTTTTT.

The rearrangement links TRBV7-2 to TRBJ2-7; D unclear. The V end lost 5 bases, the J end lost 0 bases, and 11 bases lay between the germline ends. This CDR3 is built from 14 residues. Germline CDR1 is SGHTA and CDR2 is FQGNSA. CDR3 region: CASSVRALSYEQYF. CDR3 nucleotides: TGTGCCAGCAGCGTCCGGGCCCTCTCCTACGAGCAGTACTTC.

The chain uses TRBV18 and TRBJ2-5, with D uncertain. This CDR3 has 13 residues. Per the germline V gene, CDR1 is KGHSH and CDR2 is LQKENI. Deletions cut 6 bases from V and 5 bases from J, with 13 bases between. The CDR3 protein is CASSLLGWETQYF. DNA for the CDR3: TGTGCCAGCTCCCTTTTGGGATGGGAGACCCAGTACTTC.

The chain uses TRBV15 and TRBJ2-1, with a tentative D call TRBD2 (5 bases). Trimming left V 0 bases short and J 9 bases short, with 9 bases between. Germline CDR1 is LNHNV and CDR2 is YYDKDF (reference sequence). This CDR3 has 13 residues. The CDR3 DNA follows: TGTGCCACCAGCAGAGATGGACTTCCTGAGCAGTTCTTC. It specifies CATSRDGLPEQFF.

This chain connects TRBV10-2 to TRBJ2-7; D unclear. V lost 7 bases and J 5 bases, leaving 12 bases between the germline ends. Germline values: CDR1 WSHSY, CDR2 SAAADI. The CDR3 loop spans 12 amino acids. The CDR3 spells CASTPGTHEQYF. As DNA, the CDR3 is TGCGCCAGCACCCCGGGTACCCACGAGCAGTACTTC.

V is TRBV11-3 and J is TRBJ2-2, with 12 bases fitting TRBD2. This CDR3 has 16 amino acids. Germline assignment: CDR1 SGHNT and CDR2 YENEEA. J lost 7 bases, V lost 5 bases, and 8 bases had no gene match. The CDR3 region has the DNA TGTGCCAGCAGCGTAAGACTAGCGGGAGTTCACGGGGAGCTGTTTTTT. It is translated as CASSVRLAGVHGELFF.

This clone was observed once. The rearrangement links TRBV7-2 to TRBJ2-5; no definite D call. From germline, CDR1 is SGHTA and CDR2 FQGNSA. Deletions cut 3 bases from V and 5 bases from J, with 10 bases between. The CDR3 totals 13 residues. In nucleotides, the CDR3 is TGTGCCAGCAGCTTCCTTACGGCGGAGACCCAGTACTTC. It codes for CASSFLTAETQYF.

A remark on this clone: The sample carries other DNA sequences with the same CDR3. The chain couples TRBV29-1 to TRBJ2-7; 12 bases are a match to TRBD2. CDR1 is SQVTM and CDR2 is ANQGSEA in the germline V gene. The CDR3 runs 13 residues. The V segment lost 5 bases and the J segment 2 bases; nucleotides outside the gene matches: 1. This CDR3 is CSVLAGGPYEQYF. The CDR3 DNA follows: TGCAGCGTTCTAGCGGGAGGGCCCTACGAGCAGTACTTC.

The chain combines TRBV19 with TRBJ2-2; the D is unclear. This CDR3 has 13 amino acids. From germline, CDR1 is LNHDA and CDR2 SQIVND (reference sequence). V lost 3 bases to trimming and J lost 6 bases, with 8 bases between them. CDR3 DNA sequence: TGTGCCAGTAGTATCCAGGTTTCCGGGGAGCTGTTTTTT. This codes for CASSIQVSGELFF.

The chain couples TRBV5-6 to TRBJ1-5, with D perhaps matching TRBD1 (6 bases). This CDR3 comprises 14 residues. Germline V gives CDR1 SGHDT, CDR2 YYEEEE. Between the trimmed V and J ends, which lost 0 bases and 7 bases, there was a span of 11 bases. Here the CDR3 reads CASSLVGDTQPQHF. In DNA form, the CDR3 reads TGTGCCAGCAGCTTGGTAGGGGACACGCAGCCCCAGCATTTT.

This clone appeared once. V usage is TRBV4-1 and J usage is TRBJ1-3; D is ambiguous. The CDR3 spans 14 residues. Deletions cut 3 bases from V and 0 bases from J, with 6 bases between. CDR1 is MGHRA and CDR2 is YSYEKL in the germline V gene. CDR3 nucleotide sequence: TGCGCCAGCAGCCATATATACTCTGGAAACACCATATATTTT. This encodes CASSHIYSGNTIYF.

The chain employs TRBV15 and TRBJ2-5, with 9 positions matching TRBD1. The CDR3 loop spans 14 amino acids. J gave up 3 bases and V 4 bases, and 3 bases lay outside the gene matches. CDR1 LNHNV and CDR2 YYDKDF come from the germline V gene (reference sequence). CDR3 in amino acids: CATSTRTGEETQYF. DNA for the CDR3: TGTGCCACCAGCACCAGGACAGGGGAAGAGACCCAGTACTTC.

The rearrangement links TRBV28 to TRBJ1-2; 7 positions agree with TRBD1. J lost 8 bases, V lost 1 base, and 4 bases had no gene match. Germline CDR1 reads MDHEN; CDR2 reads SYDVKM. This CDR3 comprises 13 residues. The CDR3 region is CASSLLSDRGYTF. In nucleotides, the CDR3 is TGTGCCAGCAGTTTATTATCGGACAGGGGCTACACCTTC.